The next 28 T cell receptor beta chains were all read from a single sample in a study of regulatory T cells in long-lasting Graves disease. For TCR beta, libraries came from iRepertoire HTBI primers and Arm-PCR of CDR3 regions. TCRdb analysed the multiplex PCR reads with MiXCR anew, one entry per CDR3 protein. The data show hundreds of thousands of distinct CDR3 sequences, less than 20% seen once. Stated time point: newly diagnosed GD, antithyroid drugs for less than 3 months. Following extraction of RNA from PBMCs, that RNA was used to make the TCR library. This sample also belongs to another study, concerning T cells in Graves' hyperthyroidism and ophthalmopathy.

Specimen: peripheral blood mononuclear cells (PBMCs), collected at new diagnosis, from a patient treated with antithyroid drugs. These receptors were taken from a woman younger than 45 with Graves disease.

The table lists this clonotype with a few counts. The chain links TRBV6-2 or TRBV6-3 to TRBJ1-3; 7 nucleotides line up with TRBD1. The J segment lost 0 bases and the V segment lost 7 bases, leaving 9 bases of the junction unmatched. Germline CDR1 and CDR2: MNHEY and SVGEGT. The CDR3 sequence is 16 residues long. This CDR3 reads CASNSDRAYSGNTIYF. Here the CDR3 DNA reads TGTGCCAGCAACTCTGACAGGGCCTACTCTGGAAACACCATATATTTT.

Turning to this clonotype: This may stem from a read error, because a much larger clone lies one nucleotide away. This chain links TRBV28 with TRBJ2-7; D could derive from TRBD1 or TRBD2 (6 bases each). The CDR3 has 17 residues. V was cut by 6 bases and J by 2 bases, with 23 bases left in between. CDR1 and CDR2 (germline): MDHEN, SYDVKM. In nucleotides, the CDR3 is TGTGCCAGCAGCTTAGGGGGGCCACCCACCGCCCCCTACGAGCAGTACTTC. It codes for CASSLGGPPTAPYEQYF.

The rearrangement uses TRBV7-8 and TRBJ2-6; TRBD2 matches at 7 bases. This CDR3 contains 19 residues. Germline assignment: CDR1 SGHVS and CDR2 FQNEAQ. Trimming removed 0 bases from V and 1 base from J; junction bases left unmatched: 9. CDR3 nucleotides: TGTGCCAGCAGCTTAGCTCCGGGGGAGGGGAAGTCTGGGGCCAACGTCCTGACTTTC. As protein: CASSLAPGEGKSGANVLTF.

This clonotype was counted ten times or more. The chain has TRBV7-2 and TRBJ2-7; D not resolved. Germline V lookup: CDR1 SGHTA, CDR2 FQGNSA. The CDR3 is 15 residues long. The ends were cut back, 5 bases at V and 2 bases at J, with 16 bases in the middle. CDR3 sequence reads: CASSKPREVAYEQYF. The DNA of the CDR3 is TGTGCCAGCAGCAAACCCCGAGAGGTGGCCTACGAGCAGTACTTC.

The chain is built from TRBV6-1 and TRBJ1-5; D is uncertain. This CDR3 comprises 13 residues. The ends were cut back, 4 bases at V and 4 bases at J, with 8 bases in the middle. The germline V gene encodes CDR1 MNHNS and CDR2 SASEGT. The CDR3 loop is CASSGLRNQPQHF. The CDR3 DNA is TGTGCCAGCAGTGGGTTACGGAATCAGCCCCAGCATTTT.

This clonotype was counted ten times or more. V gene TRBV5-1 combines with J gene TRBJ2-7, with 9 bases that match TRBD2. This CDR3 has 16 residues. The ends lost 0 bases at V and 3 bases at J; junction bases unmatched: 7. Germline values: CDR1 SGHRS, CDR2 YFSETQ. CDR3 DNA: TGCGCCAGCAGCTTGGGAGTCGGGACTAGCAGCTACGAGCAGTACTTC. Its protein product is CASSLGVGTSSYEQYF.

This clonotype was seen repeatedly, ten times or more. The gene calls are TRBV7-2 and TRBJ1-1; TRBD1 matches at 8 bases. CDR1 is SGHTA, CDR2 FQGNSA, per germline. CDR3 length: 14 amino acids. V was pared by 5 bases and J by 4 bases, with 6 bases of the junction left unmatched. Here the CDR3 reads CASSATGAVTEAFF. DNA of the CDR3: TGTGCCAGCAGCGCGACAGGGGCGGTCACTGAAGCTTTCTTT.

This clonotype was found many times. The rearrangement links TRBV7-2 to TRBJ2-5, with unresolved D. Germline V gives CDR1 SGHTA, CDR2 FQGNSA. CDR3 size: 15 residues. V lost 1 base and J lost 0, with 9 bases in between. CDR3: CASSLGSPYQETQYF. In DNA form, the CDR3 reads TGTGCCAGCAGCTTAGGATCTCCGTACCAAGAGACCCAGTACTTC.

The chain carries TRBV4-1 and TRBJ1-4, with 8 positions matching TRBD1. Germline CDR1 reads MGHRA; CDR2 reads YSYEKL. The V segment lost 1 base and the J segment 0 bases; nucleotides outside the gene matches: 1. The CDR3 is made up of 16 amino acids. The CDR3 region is CASSQGQGSTNEKLFF. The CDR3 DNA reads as TGCGCCAGCAGCCAAGGACAGGGGTCAACTAATGAAAAACTGTTTTTT.

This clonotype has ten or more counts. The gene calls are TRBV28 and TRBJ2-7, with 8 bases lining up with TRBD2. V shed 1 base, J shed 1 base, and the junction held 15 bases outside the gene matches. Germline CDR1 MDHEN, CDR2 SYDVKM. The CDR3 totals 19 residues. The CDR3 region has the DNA TGTGCCAGCAGTTTATCCCTCTTCGACAGGCGGGAGGAGTCCTACGAGCAGTACTTC. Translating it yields CASSLSLFDRREESYEQYF.

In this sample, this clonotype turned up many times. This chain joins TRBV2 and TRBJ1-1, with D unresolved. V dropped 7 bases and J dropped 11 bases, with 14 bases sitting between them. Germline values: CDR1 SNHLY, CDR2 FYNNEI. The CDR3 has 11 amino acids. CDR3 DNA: TGTGCCAGCAAAACGTCTAGTGGGGCTTTCTTT. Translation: CASKTSSGAFF.

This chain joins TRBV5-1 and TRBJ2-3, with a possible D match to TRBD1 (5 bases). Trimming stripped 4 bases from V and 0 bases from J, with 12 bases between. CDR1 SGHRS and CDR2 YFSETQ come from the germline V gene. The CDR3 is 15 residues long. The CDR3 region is CASSNQGVSTDTQYF. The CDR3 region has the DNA TGCGCCAGCAGCAATCAGGGTGTCAGCACAGATACGCAGTATTTT.

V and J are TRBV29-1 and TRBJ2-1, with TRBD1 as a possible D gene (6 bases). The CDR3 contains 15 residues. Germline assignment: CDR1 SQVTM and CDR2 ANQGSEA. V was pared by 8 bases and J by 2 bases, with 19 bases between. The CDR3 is CSHEMGDRPYNEQFF. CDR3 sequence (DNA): TGCAGCCACGAAATGGGAGACAGGCCCTACAATGAGCAGTTCTTC.

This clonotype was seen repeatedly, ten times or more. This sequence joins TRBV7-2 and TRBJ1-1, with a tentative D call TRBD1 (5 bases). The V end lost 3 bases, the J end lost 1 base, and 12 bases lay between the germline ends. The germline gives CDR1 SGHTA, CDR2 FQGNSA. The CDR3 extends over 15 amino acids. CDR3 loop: CASSFSRGGNTEAFF. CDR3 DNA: TGTGCCAGCAGCTTTTCGAGGGGAGGGAACACTGAAGCTTTCTTT.

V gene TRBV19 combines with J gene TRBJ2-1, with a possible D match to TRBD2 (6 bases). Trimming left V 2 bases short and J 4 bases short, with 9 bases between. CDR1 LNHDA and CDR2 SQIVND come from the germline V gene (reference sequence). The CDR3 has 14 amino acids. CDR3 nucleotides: TGTGCCAGTAGTATACGACTAGAATACAATGAGCAGTTCTTC. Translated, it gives CASSIRLEYNEQFF.

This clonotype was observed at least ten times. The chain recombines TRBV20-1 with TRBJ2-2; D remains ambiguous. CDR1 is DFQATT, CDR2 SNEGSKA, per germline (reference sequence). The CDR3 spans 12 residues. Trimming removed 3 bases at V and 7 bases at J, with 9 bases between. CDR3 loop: CSASPGLGELFF. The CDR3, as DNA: TGCAGTGCTAGTCCGGGCCTCGGGGAGCTGTTTTTT.

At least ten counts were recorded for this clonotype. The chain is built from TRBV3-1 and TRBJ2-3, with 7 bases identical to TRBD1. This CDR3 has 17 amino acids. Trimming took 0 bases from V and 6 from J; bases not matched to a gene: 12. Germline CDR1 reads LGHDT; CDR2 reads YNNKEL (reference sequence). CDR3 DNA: TGTGCCAGCAGCCAAGATCCGACAGGGAGAGGTTTGGATACGCAGTATTTT. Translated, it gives CASSQDPTGRGLDTQYF.

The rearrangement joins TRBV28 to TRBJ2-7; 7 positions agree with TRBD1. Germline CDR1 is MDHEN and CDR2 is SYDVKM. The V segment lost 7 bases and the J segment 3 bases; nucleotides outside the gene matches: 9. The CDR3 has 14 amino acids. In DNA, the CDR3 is TGTGCCAGCAAACCACAGGGGACCTTCTACGAGCAGTACTTC. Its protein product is CASKPQGTFYEQYF. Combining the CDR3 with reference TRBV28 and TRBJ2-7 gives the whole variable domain DVKVTQSSRYLVKRTGEKVFLECVQDMDHENMFWYRQDPGLGLRLIYFSYDVKMKEKGDIPEGYSVSREKKERFSLILESASTNQTSMYLCASKPQGTFYEQYFGPGTRLTVT.

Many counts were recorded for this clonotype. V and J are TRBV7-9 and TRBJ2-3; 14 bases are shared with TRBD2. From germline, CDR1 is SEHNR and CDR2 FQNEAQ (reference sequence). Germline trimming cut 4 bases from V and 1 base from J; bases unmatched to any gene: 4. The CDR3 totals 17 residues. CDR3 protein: CASSSGLAGAGTDTQYF. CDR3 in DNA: TGTGCCAGCAGCTCGGGACTAGCGGGAGCCGGCACAGATACGCAGTATTTT. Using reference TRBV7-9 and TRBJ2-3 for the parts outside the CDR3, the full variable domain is DTGVSQNPRHKITKRGQNVTFRCDPISEHNRLYWYRQTLGQGPEFLTYFQNEAQLEKSRLLSDRFSAERPKGSFSTLEIQRTEQGDSAMYLCASSSGLAGAGTDTQYFGPGTRLTVL.

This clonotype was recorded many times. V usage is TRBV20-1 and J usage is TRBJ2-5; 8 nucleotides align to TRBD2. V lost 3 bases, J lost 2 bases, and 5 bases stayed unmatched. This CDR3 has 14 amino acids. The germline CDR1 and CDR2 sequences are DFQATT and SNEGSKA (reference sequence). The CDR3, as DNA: TGCAGTGCTAGTTCGGCGGGAGGACAAGAGACCCAGTACTTC. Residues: CSASSAGGQETQYF.

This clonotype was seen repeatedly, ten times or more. The CDR3 loop is CACKQGINSPLHF. In DNA, the CDR3 is TGTGCCTGCAAACAGGGGATTAATTCACCCCTCCACTTT. The chain has TRBV28 and TRBJ1-6, with 7 bases identical to TRBD1. In germline, CDR1 is MDHEN, CDR2 SYDVKM. The CDR3 runs 13 residues. After removal of 11 bases from V and 6 bases from J, the junction contained 7 bases not matched to a gene. Full variable domain (rest looked up from reference TRBV28 and TRBJ1-6): DVKVTQSSRYLVKRTGEKVFLECVQDMDHENMFWYRQDPGLGLRLIYFSYDVKMKEKGDIPEGYSVSREKKERFSLILESASTNQTSMYLCACKQGINSPLHFGNGTRLTVT.

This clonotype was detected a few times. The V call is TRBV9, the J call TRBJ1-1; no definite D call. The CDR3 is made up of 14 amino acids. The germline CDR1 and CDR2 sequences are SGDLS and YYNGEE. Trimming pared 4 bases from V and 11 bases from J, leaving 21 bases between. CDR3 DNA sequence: TGTGCCAGCAGCCAAAAACCGGGATCCCAGTCGGCTTTCTTT. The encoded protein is CASSQKPGSQSAFF.

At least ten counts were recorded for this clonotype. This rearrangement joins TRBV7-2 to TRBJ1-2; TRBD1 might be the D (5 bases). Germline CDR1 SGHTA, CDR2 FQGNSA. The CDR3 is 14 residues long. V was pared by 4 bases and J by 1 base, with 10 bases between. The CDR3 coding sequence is TGTGCCAGCAGCTCCGCCGGGGGTAACTATGGCTACACCTTC. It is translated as CASSSAGGNYGYTF.

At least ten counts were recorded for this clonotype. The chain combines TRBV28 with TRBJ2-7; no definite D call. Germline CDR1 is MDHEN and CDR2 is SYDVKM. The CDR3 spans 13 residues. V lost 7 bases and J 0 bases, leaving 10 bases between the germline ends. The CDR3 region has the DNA TGTGCCAGCAACATAGGCGTCTCCTACGAGCAGTACTTC. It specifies CASNIGVSYEQYF.

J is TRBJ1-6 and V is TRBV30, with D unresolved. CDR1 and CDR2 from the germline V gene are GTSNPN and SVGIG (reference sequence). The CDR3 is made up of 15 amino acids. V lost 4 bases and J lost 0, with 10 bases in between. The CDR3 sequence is CAWMEKSSYNSPLHF. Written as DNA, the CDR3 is TGTGCCTGGATGGAGAAGAGCTCCTATAATTCACCCCTCCACTTT.

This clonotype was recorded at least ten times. The CDR3 is CASSLPSTRGGVNTEAFF. CDR3 DNA sequence: TGTGCCAGCAGTTTACCTTCAACTCGAGGGGGAGTGAACACTGAAGCTTTCTTT. This sequence joins TRBV28 and TRBJ1-1, with D perhaps matching TRBD1 (6 bases). Trimming removed 2 bases from V and 0 bases from J, with 19 bases in between. CDR3 length: 18 amino acids. Germline CDR1 is MDHEN and CDR2 is SYDVKM.

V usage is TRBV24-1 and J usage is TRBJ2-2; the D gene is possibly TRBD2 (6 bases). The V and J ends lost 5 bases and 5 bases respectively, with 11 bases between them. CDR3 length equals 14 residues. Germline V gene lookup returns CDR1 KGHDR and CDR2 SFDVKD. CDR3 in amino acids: CATSAGVGTGELFF. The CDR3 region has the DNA TGTGCCACCAGTGCGGGAGTAGGTACCGGGGAGCTGTTTTTT.

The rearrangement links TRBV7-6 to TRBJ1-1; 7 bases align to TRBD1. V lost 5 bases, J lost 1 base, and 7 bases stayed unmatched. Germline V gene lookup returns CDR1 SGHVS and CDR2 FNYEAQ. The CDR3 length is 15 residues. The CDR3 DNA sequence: TGTGCCAGCAGCATTACAGGGGCACAGAACACTGAAGCTTTCTTT. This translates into CASSITGAQNTEAFF.